The 7 T cell receptor beta chains presented below share a single source sample, sequenced in a study of Ad26.COV2.S vaccination and SARS-CoV-2 variants. The treatment: some 20 received Ad26.COV2.S at low or high dose, single or two shots; several received placebo; per-sample allocation not given. Repertoires come from day 63 after the first vaccine or placebo injection. Using immunoSEQ multiplex PCR, the repertoire was profiled, and TCRdb retains in-frame clones only, with some absent. Of roughly 350,000 clones listed, around nine tenths are singletons. The specimen was peripheral blood, collected in a trial of Ad26.COV2.S vaccine versus placebo. The receptors stem from a person aged 18-60 years who received the Ad26.COV2.S COVID-19 vaccine or a placebo.

V and J are TRBV5-1 and TRBJ2-1; D might be TRBD2 (6 bases). Germline V lookup: CDR1 SGHRS, CDR2 YFSETQ. Trimming shortened V by 3 bases and J by 0 bases, and 19 bases separated the two germline ends. CDR3 size: 18 residues. This chain's CDR3 is CASSSLGGAGSSYNEQFF. The CDR3 coding sequence is TGCGCCAGCAGCTCGCTGGGTGGGGCCGGGAGCTCCTACAATGAGCAGTTCTTC. Supplemented by reference TRBV5-1 and TRBJ2-1, the full variable domain reads KAGVTQTPRYLIKTRGQQVTLSCSPISGHRSVSWYQQTPGQGLQFLFEYFSETQRNKGNFPGRFSGRQFSNSRSEMNVSTLELGDSALYLCASSSLGGAGSSYNEQFFGPGTRLTVL.

This chain uses TRBV15 with TRBJ1-4, with D hard to call. The V gene's germline CDR1 is LNHNV and CDR2 YYDKDF (reference sequence). The CDR3 consists of 15 residues. The V end was cut by 0 bases, the J end by 1 base, with 6 bases between. CDR3 in DNA: TGTGCCACCAGCAGAGATAGGCTAACTAATGAAAAACTGTTTTTT. As protein: CATSRDRLTNEKLFF.

This clone was found once. The rearrangement joins TRBV2 to TRBJ1-3, with D perhaps TRBD1 (5 bases). Germline CDR1 and CDR2: SNHLY and FYNNEI. The CDR3 totals 17 residues. V dropped 2 bases and J dropped 0 bases, with 14 bases sitting between them. CDR3 amino acids: CASSERGTRSSGNTIYF. The DNA for the CDR3 is TGTGCCAGCAGTGAAAGAGGGACCAGGAGCTCTGGAAACACCATATATTTT.

The chain recombines TRBV3-1 (or the pseudogene TRBV3-2) with TRBJ2-7; maybe TRBD2 (7 bases). Germline-derived CDR1 and CDR2 are LGHDT and YNNKEL (reference sequence). This CDR3 is 17 amino acids long. V lost 4 bases and J 4 bases, leaving 23 bases between the germline ends. The CDR3 is CASSLMGGGAGWYEQYF. The CDR3 DNA follows: TGTGCCAGCAGCCTTATGGGAGGGGGGGCCGGATGGTACGAGCAGTACTTC.

The chain is built from TRBV5-1 and TRBJ2-1, with a tentative D call TRBD2 (5 bases). CDR1 is SGHRS and CDR2 is YFSETQ in the germline V gene. Deletions cut 0 bases from V and 5 bases from J, with 9 bases between. The CDR3 has 14 residues. The CDR3 reads CASSLVLAHNEQFF. The CDR3 nucleotides read TGCGCCAGCAGCTTGGTCCTAGCCCACAATGAGCAGTTCTTC.

The gene calls are TRBV4-3 and TRBJ1-1, with D tentatively TRBD1 (5 bases). This CDR3 region has 12 residues. Germline V gene data show CDR1 as LGHNA and CDR2 as YSLEER. Trimming took 5 bases from V and 4 from J, leaving 8 bases between them. CDR3 DNA sequence: TGCGCCAGCAGCGGGGGAGGCACTGAAGCTTTCTTT. Translated, it gives CASSGGGTEAFF.

The chain couples TRBV3-1 (or the pseudogene TRBV3-2) to TRBJ2-1; 7 bases map to TRBD2. There are 15 residues in the CDR3. CDR1 and CDR2 (germline): LGHDT, YNNKEL (reference sequence). The V gene end was trimmed by 4 bases and the J gene end by 5 bases; junction bases not matched to a gene: 8. The CDR3 coding sequence is TGTGCCAGCAGCCTCCAAGCGGGGCCTAACAATGAGCAGTTCTTC. It yields the protein CASSLQAGPNNEQFF.